The subject of this entry is one T cell receptor beta chain. These data originate in a study of cytomegalovirus exposure and HLA in healthy donors. The CDR3 consists of 15 residues. CDR1 is SGHRS, CDR2 YFSETQ, per germline. Trimming took off 1 base at V and 1 base at J, with 10 bases between the two ends. The PCR contained 60 Vbeta and 13 Jbeta primers. Sequencing used immunoSEQ multiplex PCR; TCRdb keeps in-frame clones, though not all of them. The sample shows 130,000 or so clones, around 70% of them seen only once. The specimen sequenced was PBMCs. The chain uses TRBV5-1 and TRBJ2-3; tentatively, D is TRBD2 (5 bases). The source of this sequence is a man aged 35 to 55 in good health and CMV-seropositive. Here the CDR3 reads CASSLMGVRTDTQYF. In DNA form, the CDR3 reads TGCGCCAGCAGCTTGATGGGAGTCCGCACAGATACGCAGTATTTT.